This T cell receptor (beta chain) was obtained from a study of T cell repertoires in cytomegalovirus infection. Whole-study context: Public TCR beta signatures indicated both CMV infection and matching HLA type. Overall study results and limits: Summed frequency of public TCR beta families distinguished CMV carriers with the relevant HLA.

With 5 bases removed from V and 0 bases from J, the gap between germline ends came to 13 bases. The CDR3 extends over 16 amino acids. Per germline, CDR1 SEHNR and CDR2 FQNEAQ (reference sequence). On this clonotype: The antigen remains unidentified.

TCRdb called the reads again in MiXCR, with one record for every CDR3 protein. The table shows 630,000 or so distinct CDR3 sequences, with around 24% occurring only once. The rearrangement uses TRBV7-9 and TRBJ2-2; D not resolved. The material sequenced was CD8+ T cells from PBMCs. The source is a human donor in good health (CMV status not recorded). Some clones in this sample may be carry-over from other donors' samples. CDR3 sequence (DNA): TGTGCCAGCAGCCCAGGATTCTCGGCGAACACCGGGGAGCTGTTTTTT. This translates into CASSPGFSANTGELFF.